The 20 T cell receptor beta chains in this list originate from one sample, sequenced in a study of blood T cell repertoires in COVID-19. Sequencing used immunoSEQ multiplex PCR; TCRdb keeps in-frame clones, though not all of them. The table has roughly 200,000 clones, about nine tenths seen once; the top ten hold under 2%. The sample consisted of peripheral blood. The receptors were sampled from a man in his 70s with acute or convalescent COVID-19.

The chain carries TRBV7-2 and TRBJ2-1; TRBD2 might be the D (6 bases). The germline V gene encodes CDR1 SGHTA and CDR2 FQGNSA. V was cut by 0 bases and J by 11 bases, with 11 bases left in between. This CDR3 region has 13 residues. CDR3 amino acids: CASSLALGGKQFF. The CDR3 DNA reads as TGTGCCAGCAGCTTAGCGCTGGGCGGGAAGCAGTTCTTC.

The chain has TRBV18 and TRBJ2-1; 13 bases agree with TRBD2. The germline V gene has CDR1 KGHSH and CDR2 LQKENI. There are 16 residues in the CDR3. The ends lost 2 bases at V and 7 bases at J; junction bases unmatched: 5. CDR3 region: CASSPGLAGVGNEQFF. CDR3 coding DNA: TGTGCCAGCTCACCAGGACTAGCGGGAGTTGGGAATGAGCAGTTCTTC.

The chain employs TRBV3-1 (or the pseudogene TRBV3-2) and TRBJ1-1; 9 bases agree with TRBD1. The CDR3 has 14 residues. From germline, CDR1 is LGHDT and CDR2 YNNKEL (reference sequence). With V trimmed by 4 bases and J by 8 bases, 8 bases remained unmatched. CDR3 loop: CASSPKRQGVEAFF. Here the CDR3 DNA reads TGTGCCAGCAGCCCGAAACGACAGGGGGTAGAAGCTTTCTTT.

The count of this clone is one. V is TRBV6-6 and J is TRBJ1-2, with 7 nucleotides matching TRBD1. The CDR3 length is 15 residues. Germline assignment: CDR1 MNHNY and CDR2 SVGAGI (reference sequence). After removal of 6 bases from V and 3 bases from J, the junction contained 10 bases not matched to a gene. CDR3 coding DNA: TGTGCCAGCAGGACAGGGACGCGGAAAGACTATGGCTACACCTTC. It translates to CASRTGTRKDYGYTF.

This chain links TRBV25-1 with TRBJ2-7; D might be TRBD1 (6 bases). The germline V gene has CDR1 MGHDK and CDR2 SYGVNS. This CDR3 has 11 residues. With 5 bases removed from V and 12 bases from J, the gap between germline ends came to 14 bases. Here the CDR3 DNA reads TGTGCCAGCAGTTCGACGACAGGATCGTACTTC. Encoded protein: CASSSTTGSYF.

This sequence joins TRBV15 and TRBJ2-1; the match to TRBD1 covers 7 bases. J gave up 6 bases and V 4 bases, and 15 bases lay outside the gene matches. This CDR3 is built from 17 residues. CDR1 is LNHNV, CDR2 YYDKDF, per germline (reference sequence). The chain's CDR3 is CATSISPTGRQGNEQFF. The CDR3 nucleotides read TGTGCCACCAGCATCAGCCCCACAGGGAGACAGGGCAATGAGCAGTTCTTC.

The chain has TRBV15 and TRBJ2-7, with 7 positions matching TRBD2. Per germline, CDR1 LNHNV and CDR2 YYDKDF (reference sequence). Germline trimming cut 3 bases from V and 5 bases from J; bases unmatched to any gene: 7. The CDR3 loop spans 14 amino acids. CDR3 protein: CATSSGGSAHEQYF. The DNA for the CDR3 is TGTGCCACCAGCAGCGGCGGGAGTGCCCACGAGCAGTACTTC.

The V and J genes are TRBV3-1 (or the pseudogene TRBV3-2) and TRBJ2-1, with a weak D call TRBD2 (5 bases). Germline V gives CDR1 LGHDT, CDR2 YNNKEL (reference sequence). Trimming removed 4 bases from V and 9 bases from J, with 13 bases in between. The CDR3 consists of 13 residues. CDR3: CASSRGLGGEQFF. The CDR3 DNA is TGTGCCAGCAGCCGAGGGCTCGGCGGTGAGCAGTTCTTC.

J is TRBJ2-7 and V is TRBV27, with TRBD2 matching 7 bases. Germline trimming cut 11 bases from V and 3 bases from J; bases unmatched to any gene: 13. CDR1 and CDR2 (germline): MNHEY, SMNVEV (reference sequence). CDR3 length equals 14 residues. CDR3 nucleotide sequence: TGTGCCTCGAAGTTTGCTAGCGGCGTCTACGAGCAGTACTTC. It yields the protein CASKFASGVYEQYF.

The chain couples TRBV4-2 to TRBJ2-2; D is uncertain. CDR3 length: 15 amino acids. Germline CDR1 is LGHNA and CDR2 is YNFKEQ. V dropped 5 bases and J dropped 1 base, with 11 bases sitting between them. CDR3 region: CASSEGLGNTGELFF. CDR3 DNA: TGTGCCAGCAGCGAAGGGCTAGGGAACACCGGGGAGCTGTTTTTT.

This chain links TRBV2 with TRBJ2-2; D uncertain. V was cut by 6 bases and J by 6 bases, with 11 bases left in between. Germline values: CDR1 SNHLY, CDR2 FYNNEI. CDR3 size: 13 residues. The CDR3 DNA is TGTGCCAGCAGCCCTGAGTCCCCCGGGGAGCTGTTTTTT. It is translated as CASSPESPGELFF.

The chain is built from TRBV6-5 and TRBJ1-2; no clear D gene. This CDR3 is built from 15 residues. In germline, CDR1 is MNHEY, CDR2 SVGAGI. Trimming took 1 base from V and 1 from J, leaving 10 bases between them. CDR3 nucleotides: TGTGCCAGCAGTTACTATGCGGGCATTAACTATGGCTACACCTTC. Translating gives CASSYYAGINYGYTF.

This chain links TRBV19 with TRBJ2-3, with 14 bases that match TRBD2. V lost 4 bases to trimming and J lost 3 bases; unmatched junction nucleotides: 9. The CDR3 totals 18 residues. Germline V gene data show CDR1 as LNHDA and CDR2 as SQIVND (reference sequence). CDR3: CASSRRLAGGQVTDTQYF. The CDR3 nucleotides are TGTGCCAGTAGTAGACGACTAGCGGGAGGGCAAGTAACAGATACGCAGTATTTT.

The rearrangement links TRBV19 to TRBJ2-6; 10 nucleotides align to TRBD1. This CDR3 has 17 amino acids. Germline CDR1 reads LNHDA; CDR2 reads SQIVND (reference sequence). V lost 6 bases, J lost 0 bases, and 5 bases stayed unmatched. CDR3 bases: TGTGCCAGTAGCACTCGACAGGGGGCCTCTGGGGCCAACGTCCTGACTTTC. Its translation: CASSTRQGASGANVLTF.

This clone turned up a few times. This specimen includes other DNA sequences encoding the same CDR3. The rearrangement links TRBV4-3 to TRBJ2-7; D is unclear. V lost 0 bases, J lost 0 bases, and 6 bases lay in between. Germline CDR1 is LGHNA and CDR2 is YSLEER. The CDR3 contains 14 residues. DNA of the CDR3: TGCGCCAGCAGCCAAGAGACACTCTCCTACGAGCAGTACTTC. Translation: CASSQETLSYEQYF.

Comment on this clone: Additional DNA sequences in this sample encode the identical CDR3. This chain joins TRBV6-2 or TRBV6-3 and TRBJ1-1, with 8 bases identical to TRBD1. The V gene end was trimmed by 4 bases and the J gene end by 1 base; junction bases not matched to a gene: 2. The CDR3 sequence is 14 residues long. Germline V lookup: CDR1 MNHEY, CDR2 SVGEGT. The chain's CDR3 is CASSWGQANTEAFF. Written as DNA, the CDR3 is TGTGCCAGCAGTTGGGGACAGGCGAACACTGAAGCTTTCTTT.

The chain joins TRBV3-1 (or the pseudogene TRBV3-2) to TRBJ1-3; the match to TRBD1 covers 7 bases. With V trimmed by 5 bases and J by 2 bases, 9 bases remained unmatched. The CDR3 loop spans 16 amino acids. Germline assignment: CDR1 LGHDT and CDR2 YNNKEL (reference sequence). The DNA of the CDR3 is TGTGCCAGCAGCACACAAACGACAGGGCCTGGAAACACCATATATTTT. Protein: CASSTQTTGPGNTIYF.

The V call is TRBV5-1, the J call TRBJ2-7; 9 positions agree with TRBD1. CDR1 and CDR2 (germline): SGHRS, YFSETQ. The CDR3 spans 13 residues. After removal of 7 bases from V and 6 bases from J, the junction contained 8 bases not matched to a gene. The CDR3 protein is CASGQTGGSEQYF. The CDR3 bases are TGCGCCAGCGGACAAACAGGGGGCTCCGAGCAGTACTTC.

The gene calls are TRBV7-8 and TRBJ2-2, with D perhaps TRBD2 (6 bases). The length of the CDR3 is 18 residues. V gave up 7 bases and J gave up 5 bases, with 26 bases separating them. Germline lookup yields CDR1 SGHVS and CDR2 FQNEAQ. CDR3 loop: CASTAGAGQTSLTGELFF. In nucleotides, the CDR3 is TGTGCCAGCACCGCTGGAGCAGGGCAGACTAGTCTGACCGGGGAGCTGTTTTTT.

This clone was counted once. The chain employs TRBV28 and TRBJ2-7; 10 positions agree with TRBD2. CDR1 is MDHEN, CDR2 SYDVKM, per germline. This CDR3 spans 15 amino acids. Trimming removed 4 bases from V and 3 bases from J; junction bases left unmatched: 6. The CDR3 loop is CASSSVLAGVYEQYF. CDR3 sequence (DNA): TGTGCCAGCAGTTCAGTTCTAGCGGGAGTCTACGAGCAGTACTTC.